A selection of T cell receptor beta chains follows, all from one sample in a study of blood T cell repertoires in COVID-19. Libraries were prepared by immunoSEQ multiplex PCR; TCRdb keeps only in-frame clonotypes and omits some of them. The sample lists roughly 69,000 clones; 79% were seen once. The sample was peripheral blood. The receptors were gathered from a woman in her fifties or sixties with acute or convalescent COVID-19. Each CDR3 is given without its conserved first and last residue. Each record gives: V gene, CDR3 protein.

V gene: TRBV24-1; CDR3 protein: ATSPPRGGYDEQY
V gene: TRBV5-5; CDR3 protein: ASKDGGGSYNEQF
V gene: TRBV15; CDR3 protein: ATSRQGNQPQH
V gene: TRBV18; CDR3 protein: ASSPLVTGGGTDTQY
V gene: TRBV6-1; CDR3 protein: ASSEWTGGSSPLH
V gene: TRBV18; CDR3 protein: ASSPSTSNQPQH
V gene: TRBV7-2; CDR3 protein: ASSLLTGRISGANVLT
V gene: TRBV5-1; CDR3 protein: ASSLEGIDGYT
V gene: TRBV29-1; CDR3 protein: SVVYSNTGELF
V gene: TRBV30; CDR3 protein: AWSVRGGRSDTQY
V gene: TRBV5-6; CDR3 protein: ASSSLRNFNTEAF
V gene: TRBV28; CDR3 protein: ASSLTGDGYT
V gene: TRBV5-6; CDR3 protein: ASSLEGRAISGNTIY
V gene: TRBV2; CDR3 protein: ASSGDFGANVLT
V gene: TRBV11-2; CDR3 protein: ASSFRDRDTGELF
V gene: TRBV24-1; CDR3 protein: ATSGWGAYNEQF
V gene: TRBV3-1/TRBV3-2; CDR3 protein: ASSPTGGSNTEAF
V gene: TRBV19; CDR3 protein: ASTSTSGSSYNEQF
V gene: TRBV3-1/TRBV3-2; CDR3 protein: ASSQGPTGGDTQY
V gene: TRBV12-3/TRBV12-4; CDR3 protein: ASSLFMYEQY
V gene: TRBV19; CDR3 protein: ASSIEPGLGTNEQF
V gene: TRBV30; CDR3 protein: AWSVPDSGGLGGYEQY
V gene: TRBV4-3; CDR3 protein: ASSQGPPGSSYNEQF
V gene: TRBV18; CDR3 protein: ASSEHGGTTNSPLH
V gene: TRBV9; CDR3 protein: ASSVGLTASGNNEQF
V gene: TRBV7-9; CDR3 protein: ASSYGPGLQPQH
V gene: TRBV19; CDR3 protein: ASRNAGQVLSGANVLT
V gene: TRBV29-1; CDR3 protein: SSRTGNTGELF
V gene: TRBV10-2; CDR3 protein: ASSESLGKDTWPEAF
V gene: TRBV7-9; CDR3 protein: ASSQDSYNSPLH
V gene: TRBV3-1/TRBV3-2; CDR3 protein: ASSQLQGNYGYT
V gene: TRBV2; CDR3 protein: ASSTTTDTQY
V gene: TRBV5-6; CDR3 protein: ASSLFLSGQDIQY
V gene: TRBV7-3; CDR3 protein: ASSLNPGTDTQY
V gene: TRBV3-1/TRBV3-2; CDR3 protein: ASSQEPGVGYT
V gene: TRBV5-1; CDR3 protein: ASSVGGSGNTIY
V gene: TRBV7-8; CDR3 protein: ASLPTVNSNQPQH
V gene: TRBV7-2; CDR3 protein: ASSLVGQAAYNSPLH
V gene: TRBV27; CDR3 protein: ASSLLAGGMYGYT
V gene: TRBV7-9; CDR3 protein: ASSLALRETQY
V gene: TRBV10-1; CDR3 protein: ASSVTSGGRNEQF
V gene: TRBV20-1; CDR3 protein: SASGETEAF
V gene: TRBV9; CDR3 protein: ASSVWEGSYEQY
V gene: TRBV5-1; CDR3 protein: ASSLGARGSTEAF
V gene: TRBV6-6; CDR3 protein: ASSYSWDRVDTIY
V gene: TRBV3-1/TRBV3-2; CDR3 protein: ASRSLGSSYEQY
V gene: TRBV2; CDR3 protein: ASQEGHNSPLH
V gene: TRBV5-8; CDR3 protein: ASSMDRDYEQY
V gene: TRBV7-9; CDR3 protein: ASSLWNGGARNNEQF
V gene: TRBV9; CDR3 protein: ASSVDPGGSSGELF
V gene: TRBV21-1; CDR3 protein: ASSTITHPSNQPQH
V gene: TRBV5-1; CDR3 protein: ASSLEGGRSGETQY
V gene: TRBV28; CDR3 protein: ASSHMDRGLDTIY
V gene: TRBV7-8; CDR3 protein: ASSLASRFYTGELF